This T cell receptor (beta chain) comes out of a study of beta chain features in type 1 diabetes. TCRB transcripts that were expressed got sequenced, as all of the isolated RNA had been reverse transcribed. Method: immunoSEQ multiplex PCR; TCRdb's copy keeps in-frame clones and lacks some. The profile shows roughly 700,000 clones, roughly 13% of them singletons. CD45RO/CCR7/CD25/CD127/CD95/CD27 staining was used to isolate CD4+ naive, central memory, regulatory and stem cell-like memory cells by sorting. This clone has only a few counts. Its antigen is unknown. Findings of the study overall: Compared to healthy donors, patients appeared to have naive, central memory and Treg TCRB repertoires that were more alike. Moderate yet significant TCRB CDR3 shortening was seen in Type 1 diabetes patients in all four CD4+ subsets. Possibly, sequencing cDNA over-represented cells that had high TCR expression levels. Patients with type 1 diabetes carried fewer insertions and had more deletions at their VDJ junctions.

The receptor was isolated from a man aged 18 to 30 with type 1 diabetes. Sequenced: naive CD4+ T cells from blood.

The CDR3 here is CASSPPGQGNSPLHF. CDR3 DNA: TGTGCCAGCAGTCCACCGGGACAGGGGAATTCACCCCTCCACTTT. This chain links TRBV28 with TRBJ1-6, with 10 positions matching TRBD1. Germline V gives CDR1 MDHEN, CDR2 SYDVKM. J was trimmed by 7 bases and V by 5 bases; bases with no gene match: 5. The CDR3 extends over 15 amino acids. Full variable domain (missing parts from reference TRBV28 and TRBJ1-6): DVKVTQSSRYLVKRTGEKVFLECVQDMDHENMFWYRQDPGLGLRLIYFSYDVKMKEKGDIPEGYSVSREKKERFSLILESASTNQTSMYLCASSPPGQGNSPLHFGNGTRLTVT.